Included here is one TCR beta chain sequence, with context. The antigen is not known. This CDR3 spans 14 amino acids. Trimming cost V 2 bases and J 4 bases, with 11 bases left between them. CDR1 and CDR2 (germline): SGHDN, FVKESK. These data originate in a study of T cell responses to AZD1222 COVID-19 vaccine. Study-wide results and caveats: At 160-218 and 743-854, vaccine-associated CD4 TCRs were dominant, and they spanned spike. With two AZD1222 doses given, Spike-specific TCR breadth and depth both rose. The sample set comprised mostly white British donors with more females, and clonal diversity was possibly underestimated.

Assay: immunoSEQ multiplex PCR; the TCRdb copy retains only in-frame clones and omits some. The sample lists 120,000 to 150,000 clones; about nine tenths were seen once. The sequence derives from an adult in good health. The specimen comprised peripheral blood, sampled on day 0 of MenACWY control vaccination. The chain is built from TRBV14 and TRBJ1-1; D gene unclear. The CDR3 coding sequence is TGTGCCAGCAGCCAATCAGACTGGGGCACTGAAGCTTTCTTT. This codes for CASSQSDWGTEAFF.